This T cell receptor beta chain was documented in a study of T cell changes during pregnancy in multiple sclerosis. This CDR3 is 12 amino acids long. The V and J ends lost 1 base and 6 bases respectively, with 7 bases between them. From germline, CDR1 is MGHRA and CDR2 YSYEKL. About this clone: Other DNA sequences from this sample encode an identical CDR3 as well.

Data came from immunoSEQ multiplex PCR; TCRdb stores just in-frame clones and leaves some out. The repertoire holds around 36,000 clones, with around 90% as singletons. The chain is built from TRBV4-1 and TRBJ2-7, with a possible D match to TRBD2 (5 bases). This TCR derives from a female donor with multiple sclerosis, enrolled in a pregnancy study. The sequencing here drew on CD4+ T cells from peripheral blood mononuclear cells, taken in the third trimester of pregnancy. This chain's CDR3 is CASSQGGLEQYF. The CDR3 bases are TGCGCCAGCAGCCAAGGTGGACTCGAGCAGTACTTC.